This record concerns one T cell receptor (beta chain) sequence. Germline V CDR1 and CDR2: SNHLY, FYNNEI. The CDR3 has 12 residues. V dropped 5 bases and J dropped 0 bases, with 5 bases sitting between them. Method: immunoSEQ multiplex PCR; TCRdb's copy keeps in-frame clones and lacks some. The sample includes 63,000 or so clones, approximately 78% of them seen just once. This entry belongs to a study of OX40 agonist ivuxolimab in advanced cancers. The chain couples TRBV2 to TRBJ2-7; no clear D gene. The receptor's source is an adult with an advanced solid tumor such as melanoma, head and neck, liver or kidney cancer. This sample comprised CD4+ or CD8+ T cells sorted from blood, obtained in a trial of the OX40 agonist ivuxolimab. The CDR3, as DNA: TGTGCCAGCAGTACAGTCTCCTACGAGCAGTACTTC. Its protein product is CASSTVSYEQYF.